This T cell receptor (beta chain) was found in a study of T cell responses to AZD1222 COVID-19 vaccine. Data came from immunoSEQ multiplex PCR; TCRdb stores just in-frame clones and leaves some out. The data show 150,000 to 200,000 clones, with more than 90% seen just once and 2.6% held by the top ten. A single count supports this clone. This CDR3 contains 12 residues. CDR1 SQVTM and CDR2 ANQGSEA come from the germline V gene. The germline V and J ends were trimmed by 6 bases and 4 bases, with 12 bases remaining between them. The receptor was derived from an adult in good health. The chain joins TRBV29-1 to TRBJ1-2; D not certain. Sequenced material: peripheral blood, taken on day 0 of AZD1222 vaccination. The CDR3 protein is CSVQTPAYGYTF. In nucleotides, the CDR3 is TGCAGCGTCCAGACACCTGCCTATGGCTACACCTTC.